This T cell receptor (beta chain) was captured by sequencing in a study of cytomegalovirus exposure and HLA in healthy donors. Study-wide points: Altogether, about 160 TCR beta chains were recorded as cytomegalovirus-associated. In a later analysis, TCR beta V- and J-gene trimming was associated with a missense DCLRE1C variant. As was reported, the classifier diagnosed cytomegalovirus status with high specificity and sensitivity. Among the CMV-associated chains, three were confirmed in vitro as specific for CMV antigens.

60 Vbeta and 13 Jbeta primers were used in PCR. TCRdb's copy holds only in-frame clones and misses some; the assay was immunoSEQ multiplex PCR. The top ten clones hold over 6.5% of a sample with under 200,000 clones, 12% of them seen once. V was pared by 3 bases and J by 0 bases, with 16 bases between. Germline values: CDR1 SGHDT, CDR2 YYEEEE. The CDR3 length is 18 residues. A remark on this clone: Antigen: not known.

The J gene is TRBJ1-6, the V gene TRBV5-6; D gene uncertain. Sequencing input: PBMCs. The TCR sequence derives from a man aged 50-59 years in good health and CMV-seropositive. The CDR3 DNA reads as TGTGCCAGCAGCTACCAGACTTCTGGCAGCTCCTATAATTCACCCCTCCACTTT. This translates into CASSYQTSGSSYNSPLHF.